This T cell receptor beta chain was sequenced for a study of CD8+CD57+ T cells in acquired aplastic anemia (dated by TCRdb to the late 2010s). In terms of the full investigation: Extracted DNA from sorted CD4+ and CD8+ cells averaged around 3.3 ug, ranging from about 0.18 to 27.4 ug. CD8+CD57+ expansion was defined as frequency above the mean frequency observed in healthy subjects.

The patients picked for sequencing were ones in whom flow cytometry had shown an expansion of CD8+CD57+ cells. Severe acquired aplastic anemia was diagnosed in all patients according to International Study of Aplastic Anemia and Agranulocytosis and Camitta criteria. No patient had received any therapy when blood was sampled. TCR repertoires of sorted CD4+ and CD8+ blood T cells from severe aplastic anemia patients and healthy subjects were deep-sequenced in the study. Patients were enrolled under clinicaltrials.gov protocols 00001620, 01623167, 00001397, 00071045, 00081523 and 00961064 in the USA. Ficoll-Paque density gradient centrifugation was used to isolate peripheral blood mononuclear cells. Before DNA extraction, CD4+ and CD8+ T cells were sorted with FACS or magnetic beads. Genomic DNA served as template for TCR beta VDJ combination and CDR3 sequence profiling. An Illumina HiSeq 2000 was used for TCR repertoire sequencing. The study's own analysis went as follows. Repertoires were assessed using TRBV/TRBJ rearrangement plots, CDR3 size and DJ length profiles, and Simpson's diversity index. The most abundant DNA sequence in the deep sequencing data was defined as the immunodominant clone. CDR3 amino acid sequences were screened for sharing across subjects and were compared with published repertoires and the VDJdb database. Using fastp trimming at Q25 and MiXCR clonotype assembly, TCRdb reanalyzed the public sequencing data and kept in-frame beta chains. Merged by CDR3 protein, the rows form single entries marked with the most common genes and DNA. TCRdb's processing, not the authors', yielded these V and J calls. The sample table shows 450,000 to 600,000 distinct CDR3 sequences, and around 30% are seen once. The ten largest clones capture 0.75% to 0.95% of the sample.

Study-wide conclusions, independent of this receptor: Between patients and healthy controls, no significant difference in CD8+ Simpson's diversity was found (P=0.060). About 28 CD8+ CDR3 sequences were found in both patients and controls but appeared to be highly expressed in patients and within the immunodominant clones of the patients.

This clonotype was detected many times. Its antigen remains undetermined. Per-nucleotide qualities are absent, and no much larger clonotype sits a single base away. CDR1 is given as MGHDK and CDR2 as SYGVNS, both from the germline V gene. Cut back by 6 bases and 2 bases, the V and J ends lie 13 bases apart. From its cysteine to its phenylalanine, the CDR3 spans 15 amino acids. Only the CDR3 portion is preserved as DNA: 45 bases, with reading frame beginning at the first base. Sequencing input: sorted CD4+, CD8+, or CD8+CD57+ T cells (not recorded which) from PBMCs. Recombination joined TRBV25-1 with TRBJ2-2; there is no confident call for the D gene. This receptor was taken from a human donor with aplastic anemia. The nucleotide sequence reads as follows: TGTGCCAGCAGAGGTATATGGGGAAACACCGGGGAGCTGTTTTTT. Translated, it gives CASRGIWGNTGELFF.